These T cell receptor beta chains were read from a single sample in a study of STAT5B mutations in CD4+ large granular lymphocyte leukemia. Using immunoSEQ multiplex PCR, the repertoire was profiled, and TCRdb retains in-frame clones only, with some absent. The data contain roughly 580 clones, about two thirds of them singletons. Sequenced: PBMCs. These receptors all come from a woman in her forties or fifties with CD4+ T-cell large granular lymphocyte leukemia. Each CDR3 is given with its conserved first and last residue. Each record gives: D gene, V gene, J gene, clone size, CDR3 protein, CDR3 DNA. D genes are given only for firm matches. Clone size is not always given. Where it is, it says once, few, many or a class for expanded clones.

TRBD2	TRBV5-6	TRBJ2-1	-	CASSLTSGRPVEQFF	TGTGCCAGCAGCTTGACTAGCGGGAGGCCCGTTGAGCAGTTCTTC
-	TRBV12-2	TRBJ2-7	-	CASRLDRGLAGGPYEQYF	TGTGCAAGTCGCTTAGATAGGGGTCTAGCGGGAGGGCCGTACGAGCAGTACTTC
-	TRBV7-2	TRBJ2-5	-	CASSFRRLWGVFHNETQYF	TGTGCCAGCAGCTTTCGCCGCTTATGGGGGGTGTTTCACAATGAGACCCAGTACTTC
-	TRBV2	TRBJ1-1	-	CASGDPGPEGDEAFF	TGTGCCAGCGGGGACCCCGGGCCCGAGGGTGATGAAGCTTTCTTT
TRBD1	TRBV4-3	TRBJ2-7	-	CASSQQRTGSYEQYF	TGCGCCAGCAGCCAACAAAGGACAGGGTCCTACGAGCAGTACTTC
-	TRBV11-2	TRBJ1-1	few	CASSPSGTEAFF	TGTGCCAGCAGCCCTAGTGGCACTGAAGCTTTCTTT
-	TRBV28	TRBJ2-6	-	CASSHPNLTQSRANVLTF	TGTGCCAGCAGTCACCCAAACTTGACACAAAGTCGGGCCAACGTCCTGACTTTC
TRBD1	TRBV10-3	TRBJ2-5	large	CAISEPDGGQAVRTQYF	TGTGCCATCAGTGAGCCGGATGGAGGACAGGCGGTGAGGACCCAGTACTTC
TRBD2	TRBV11-2	TRBJ2-7	large	CASSISGNWNEQYF	TGTGCCAGCAGCATTAGCGGGAATTGGAACGAGCAGTACTTC
TRBD1	TRBV7-2	TRBJ1-1	-	CASSFGSTGGTEAFF	TGTGCCAGCAGCTTCGGCAGTACAGGGGGAACTGAAGCTTTCTTT
-	TRBV5-4	TRBJ2-5	-	CASSLVLAGQETQYF	TGTGCCAGCAGCTTGGTTCTTGCCGGGCAAGAGACCCAGTACTTC
-	TRBV15	TRBJ2-1	-	CATSRDFEGSYNEQFF	TGTGCCACCAGCAGAGATTTTGAGGGTTCCTACAATGAGCAGTTCTTC
-	TRBV5-4	TRBJ2-7	once	CASSLYTGLNEQYF	TGTGCCAGCAGCTTGTATACGGGACTCAACGAGCAGTACTTC
-	TRBV25-1	TRBJ2-7	-	CASSNRVEQYF	TGTGCCAGCAGTAACAGGGTCGAGCAGTACTTC
-	TRBV9	TRBJ1-1	-	CASSVGERMNTEAFF	TGTGCCAGCAGCGTAGGGGAACGGATGAACACTGAAGCTTTCTTT
-	TRBV19	TRBJ1-1	few	CASRSPLGEAFF	TGTGCCAGTAGGTCACCCCTCGGAGAAGCTTTCTTT
TRBD2	TRBV19	TRBJ2-5	few	CASRRGLAGEETQYF	TGTGCCAGTAGGAGGGGACTAGCGGGAGAAGAGACCCAGTACTTC
TRBD2	TRBV7-2	TRBJ2-5	-	CASSLTGGETQYF	TGTGCCAGCAGCTTAACGGGAGGGGAGACCCAGTACTTC
-	TRBV21-1	TRBJ1-1	-	CASSVGTGANTEAFF	-
-	TRBV29-1	TRBJ2-2	-	CSAWFGANTGELFF	TGCAGCGCCTGGTTTGGGGCGAACACCGGGGAGCTGTTTTTT
TRBD2	TRBV7-2	TRBJ2-7	-	CASSALAGTYEQYF	TGTGCCAGCAGCGCCCTAGCGGGAACCTACGAGCAGTACTTC
-	TRBV2	TRBJ1-1	once	CASSESMNTEAFF	TGTGCCAGCAGTGAGTCAATGAACACTGAAGCTTTCTTT
-	TRBV9	TRBJ2-5	-	CASSVDWEETQYF	TGTGCCAGCAGCGTAGACTGGGAAGAGACCCAGTACTTC
TRBD1	TRBV28	TRBJ2-7	-	CASKRTGTYEQYF	TGTGCCAGTAAACGGACAGGGACCTACGAGCAGTACTTC
TRBD2	TRBV6-4	TRBJ2-5	-	CARGTSGRGETQYF	TGTGCCAGAGGGACTAGCGGGAGGGGGGAGACCCAGTACTTC
-	TRBV7-2	TRBJ2-1	-	CASSLALGQGYNEQFF	TGTGCCAGCAGCTTAGCGCTGGGTCAAGGTTACAATGAGCAGTTCTTC
TRBD1	TRBV19	TRBJ2-7	-	CASSTSLGTGVYEQYF	TGTGCCAGTAGTACGTCCCTCGGGACAGGGGTGTACGAGCAGTACTTC
-	TRBV7-2	TRBJ1-2	-	CASSTLCRDGKTYGF	TGTGCCAGCAGCACCCTTTGCAGAGACGGAAAGACCTATGGCTTC
-	TRBV21-1	TRBJ2-7	few	CASSISWRSGGYEQYF	TGTGCCAGCAGCATAAGTTGGCGGTCCGGGGGATACGAGCAGTACTTC
-	TRBV2	TRBJ1-4	-	CASSEGLYPTNEKLFF	TGTGCCAGCAGTGAAGGTCTTTACCCAACTAATGAAAAACTGTTTTTT
TRBD2	TRBV27	TRBJ2-3	-	CASSLWASGDTQYF	TGTGCCAGCAGTTTATGGGCTAGCGGAGATACGCAGTATTTT
-	TRBV16	TRBJ1-1	large	CASSQSGGSEAFF	TGTGCCAGCAGCCAATCGGGGGGGTCGGAAGCTTTCTTT
-	TRBV9	TRBJ1-5	-	CASSGGATNQPQHF	TGTGCCAGCAGCGGGGGGGCCACCAATCAGCCCCAGCATTTT
-	TRBV4-1	TRBJ2-1	-	CASSQDAVMYEQFF	TGCGCCAGCAGCCAAGATGCGGTAATGTATGAGCAGTTCTTC
-	TRBV27	TRBJ2-3	once	CASSPTWGLTDTQYF	TGTGCCAGCAGTCCTACTTGGGGGTTAACAGATACGCAGTATTTT
-	TRBV5-8	TRBJ2-5	-	CASTMWESLNQETQYF	TGTGCCAGCACCATGTGGGAATCCCTAAACCAAGAGACCCAGTACTTC
-	TRBV7-8	TRBJ2-7	once	CASSLGRGRNYEQYF	TGTGCCAGCAGCTTAGGGAGGGGGCGGAACTACGAGCAGTACTTC
TRBD1	TRBV7-9	TRBJ1-5	-	CASSVTGGQPQHF	TGTGCCAGCAGCGTTACAGGGGGTCAGCCCCAGCATTTT
-	TRBV5-1	TRBJ1-3	-	CASSLAGVAGNTIYF	TGCGCCAGCAGCTTGGCAGGGGTAGCTGGAAACACCATATATTTT
TRBD2	TRBV7-2	TRBJ2-7	medium-sized	CASSLAGLAVYEQYF	TGTGCCAGCAGCTTAGCGGGACTAGCGGTCTACGAGCAGTACTTC
-	TRBV5-5	TRBJ1-2	-	CASSFTSPGANYGYTF	TGTGCCAGCAGCTTCACGTCCCCAGGCGCTAACTATGGCTACACCTTC
-	TRBV18	TRBJ2-7	-	CASSPGTEAYEQYF	TGTGCCAGCTCACCCGGGACTGAGGCCTACGAGCAGTACTTC
-	TRBV4-1	TRBJ1-5	-	CASSQSTAGYIDQPQHF	TGCGCCAGCAGCCAGTCAACCGCAGGGTACATCGATCAGCCCCAGCATTTT
TRBD2	TRBV28	TRBJ2-1	-	CASSTLYPASGSYNEQFF	TGTGCCAGCAGTACCCTCTACCCGGCTAGCGGGAGTTACAATGAGCAGTTCTTC
TRBD1	TRBV7-9	TRBJ1-4	-	CASSLNLRDRAEKLFF	TGTGCCAGCAGCTTAAATCTCCGGGACAGGGCGGAAAAACTGTTTTTT
-	TRBV30	TRBJ2-1	-	CAWSVGNEQFF	TGTGCCTGGAGTGTCGGGAATGAGCAGTTCTTC
TRBD2	TRBV9	TRBJ2-3	-	CASSRLAGNTDTQYF	TGTGCCAGCAGCCGACTAGCGGGGAACACAGATACGCAGTATTTT
-	TRBV7-9	TRBJ1-1	few	CASSLGSTEAFF	TGTGCCAGCAGCTTAGGGAGTACTGAAGCTTTCTTT
TRBD2	TRBV5-1	TRBJ2-2	-	CASSLRSAGGSPGELFF	TGCGCCAGCAGCTTGCGGTCGGCGGGAGGGTCCCCCGGGGAGCTGTTTTTT
TRBD1	TRBV20-1	TRBJ1-1	few	CSASRDSEAFF	TGCAGTGCATCTAGGGACAGTGAAGCTTTCTTT